This T cell receptor beta chain was captured by sequencing in a study of Graves' ophthalmopathy and Graves' hyperthyroidism. This clonotype occurred many times. V was clipped by 1 base and J by 2 bases; unmatched bases: 8. In germline, CDR1 is DFQATT, CDR2 SNEGSKA (reference sequence). The CDR3 totals 17 residues. Transcripts of RNA were the source for amplifying TCR beta CDR3 regions. HTBI-primed RT-PCR formed the first round, and a multiplex PCR formed the second. MiXCR, applied by TCRdb to the multiplex PCR reads, yields one record per CDR3 protein. The table includes a few hundred thousand distinct CDR3 sequences, roughly 15% detected once.

The sample comprised peripheral blood. This rearrangement joins TRBV20-1 to TRBJ2-5; 12 nucleotides line up with TRBD2. The receptor was isolated from an adult man with Graves' ophthalmopathy. DNA for the CDR3: TGCAGTGCTAGAGGTCGACTAGCGGGAGACATACAAGAGACCCAGTACTTC. It codes for CSARGRLAGDIQETQYF.